This TCR beta chain was recovered during a study of shared clonotypes between healthy human individuals. This clone turned up a few times. The V end lost 1 base, the J end lost 2 bases, and 17 bases lay between the germline ends. Germline CDR1 and CDR2: SGHTA and FQGNSA. There are 17 residues in the CDR3. For genomic DNA, unsorted samples relied on tens of millions of PBMCs. Original data processing: ImmunoSEQ output lacked quality scores and full-length reads, limiting matched filtering. Libraries were prepared by immunoSEQ multiplex PCR; TCRdb keeps only in-frame clonotypes and omits some of them. V, J and clone size derive from that table, while D and trimming were established from the DNA sequence. Among about 470,000 clones listed, 70% to 80% were seen once.

The chain joins TRBV7-2 to TRBJ2-5, with D possibly being TRBD2 (7 bases). The sequence was obtained from a woman in her thirties or forties in good health. Some clones in this sample may be carry-over from other donors' samples. The sample taken for sequencing was PBMCs. The CDR3 DNA reads as TGTGCCAGCAGCTTAGGTGGCGGGGGACATTTGCAAGAGACCCAGTACTTC. This translates into CASSLGGGGHLQETQYF.